The following is a T cell receptor beta chain sequence with its context. Its specificity is unknown. V lost 1 base and J lost 5; bases outside the gene matches: 14. The CDR3 contains 19 residues. Germline CDR1 LGHNA, CDR2 YNFKEQ. The assay was immunoSEQ multiplex PCR, and TCRdb's table has in-frame clones only and misses some. Of 70,000 to 95,000 clones in the sample, about 93% were seen once. The data belong to a study of graft-versus-host responses after intestinal transplantation. The sample in question was unstimulated CD8+ T cells sorted from spleen or lymph node cells, obtained before transplant. The sequence came from a human donor who was the organ donor for an intestinal transplant. The rearrangement links TRBV4-2 to TRBJ2-5; 12 nucleotides match TRBD2. CDR3 residues: CASSQVPGLAGYRAETQYF. The CDR3 DNA reads TGTGCCAGCAGCCAAGTCCCGGGACTAGCGGGTTACCGGGCGGAGACCCAGTACTTC.